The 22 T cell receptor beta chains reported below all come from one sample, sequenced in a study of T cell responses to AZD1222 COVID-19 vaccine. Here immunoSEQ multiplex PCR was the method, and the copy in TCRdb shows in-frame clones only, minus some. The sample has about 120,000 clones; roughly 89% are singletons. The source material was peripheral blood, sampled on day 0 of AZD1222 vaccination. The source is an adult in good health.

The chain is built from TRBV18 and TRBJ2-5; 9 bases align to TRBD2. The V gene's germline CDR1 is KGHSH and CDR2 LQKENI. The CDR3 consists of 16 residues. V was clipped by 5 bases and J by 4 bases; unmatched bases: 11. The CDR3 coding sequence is TGTGCCAGCTCAGCCAGAATAGCGGGAGTGGGAGAGACCCAGTACTTC. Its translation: CASSARIAGVGETQYF.

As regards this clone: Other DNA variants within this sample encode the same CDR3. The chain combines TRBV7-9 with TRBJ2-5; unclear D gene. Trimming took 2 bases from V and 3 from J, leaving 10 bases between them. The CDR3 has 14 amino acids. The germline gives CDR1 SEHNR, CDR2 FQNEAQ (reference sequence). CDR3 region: CASSLKSGEETQYF. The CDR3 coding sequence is TGTGCCAGCAGCTTAAAGAGTGGGGAAGAGACCCAGTACTTC.

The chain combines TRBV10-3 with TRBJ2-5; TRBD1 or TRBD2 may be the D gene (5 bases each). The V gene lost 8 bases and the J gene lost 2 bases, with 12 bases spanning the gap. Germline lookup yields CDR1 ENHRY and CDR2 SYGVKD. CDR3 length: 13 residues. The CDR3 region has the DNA TGTGCCATCGGGACCGGAAGACAAGAGACCCAGTACTTC. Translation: CAIGTGRQETQYF.

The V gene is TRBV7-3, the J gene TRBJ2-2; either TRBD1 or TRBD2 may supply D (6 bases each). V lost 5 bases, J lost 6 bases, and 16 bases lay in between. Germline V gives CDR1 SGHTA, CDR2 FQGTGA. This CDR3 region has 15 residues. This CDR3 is CASSRKGGGSGELFF. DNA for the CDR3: TGTGCCAGCAGCCGAAAAGGGGGAGGATCCGGGGAGCTGTTTTTT.

As DNA, the CDR3 is TGTGCCACCAGCAAAGGACAGGGGAACACTGAAGCTTTCTTT. This gives the protein CATSKGQGNTEAFF. This sequence joins TRBV15 and TRBJ1-1; 8 nucleotides line up with TRBD1. There are 14 residues in the CDR3. Per the germline V gene, CDR1 is LNHNV and CDR2 is YYDKDF (reference sequence). The V gene end was trimmed by 4 bases and the J gene end by 1 base; junction bases not matched to a gene: 2. Complete variable domain (other parts from reference TRBV15 and TRBJ1-1): DAMVIQNPRYQVTQFGKPVTLSCSQTLNHNVMYWYQQKSSQAPKLLFHYYDKDFNNEADTPDNFQSRRPNTSFCFLDIRSPGLGDTAMYLCATSKGQGNTEAFFGQGTRLTVV.

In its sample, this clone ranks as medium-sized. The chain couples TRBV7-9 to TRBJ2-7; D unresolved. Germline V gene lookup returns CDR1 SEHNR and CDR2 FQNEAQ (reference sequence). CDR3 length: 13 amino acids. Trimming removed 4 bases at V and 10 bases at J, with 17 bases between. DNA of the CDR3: TGTGCCAGCAGCTACAATGAAGACACCAACCAGTACTTC. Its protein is CASSYNEDTNQYF. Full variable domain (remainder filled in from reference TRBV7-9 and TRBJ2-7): DTGVSQNPRHKITKRGQNVTFRCDPISEHNRLYWYRQTLGQGPEFLTYFQNEAQLEKSRLLSDRFSAERPKGSFSTLEIQRTEQGDSAMYLCASSYNEDTNQYFGPGTRLTVT.

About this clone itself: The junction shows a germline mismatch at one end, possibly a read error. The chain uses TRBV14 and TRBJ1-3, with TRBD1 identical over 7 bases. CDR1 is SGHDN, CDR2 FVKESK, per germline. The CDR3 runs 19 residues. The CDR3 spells CARSQLKGGQISSGNTIYF. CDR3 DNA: TGTGCCCGCAGCCAACTAAAGGGGGGACAGATAAGCTCTGGAAACACCATATATTTT. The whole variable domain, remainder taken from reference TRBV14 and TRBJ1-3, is EAGVTQFPSHSVIEKGQTVTLRCDPISGHDNLYWYRRVMGKEIKFLLHFVKESKQDESGMPNNRFLAERTGGTYSTLKVQPAELEDSGVYFCARSQLKGGQISSGNTIYFGEGSWLTVV.

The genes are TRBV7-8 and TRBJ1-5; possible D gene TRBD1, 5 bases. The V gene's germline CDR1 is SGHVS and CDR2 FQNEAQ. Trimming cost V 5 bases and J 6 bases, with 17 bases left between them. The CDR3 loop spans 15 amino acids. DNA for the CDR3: TGTGCCAGCAGCCTGTTTCCAGGGAAGGTTCAGCCCCAGCATTTT. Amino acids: CASSLFPGKVQPQHF.

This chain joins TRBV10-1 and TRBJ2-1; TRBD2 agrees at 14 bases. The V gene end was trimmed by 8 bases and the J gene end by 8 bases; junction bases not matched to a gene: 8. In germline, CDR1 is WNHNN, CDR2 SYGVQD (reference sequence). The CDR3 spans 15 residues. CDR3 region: CASQKGLAGVYEQFF. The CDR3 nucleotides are TGCGCCAGCCAGAAGGGACTAGCGGGAGTTTATGAGCAGTTCTTC.

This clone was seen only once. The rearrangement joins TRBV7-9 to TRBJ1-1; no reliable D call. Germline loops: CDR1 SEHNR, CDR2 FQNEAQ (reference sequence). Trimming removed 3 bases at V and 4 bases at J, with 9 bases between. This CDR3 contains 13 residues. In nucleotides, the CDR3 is TGTGCCAGCAGCTTGGCGGGCCTCACTGAAGCTTTCTTT. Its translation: CASSLAGLTEAFF.

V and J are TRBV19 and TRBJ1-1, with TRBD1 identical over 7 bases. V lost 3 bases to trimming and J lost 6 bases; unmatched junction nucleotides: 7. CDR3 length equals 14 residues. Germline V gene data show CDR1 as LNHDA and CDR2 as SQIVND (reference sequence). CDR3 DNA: TGTGCCAGTAGTATGGGGACAGTTAACCCTGAAGCTTTCTTT. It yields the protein CASSMGTVNPEAFF.

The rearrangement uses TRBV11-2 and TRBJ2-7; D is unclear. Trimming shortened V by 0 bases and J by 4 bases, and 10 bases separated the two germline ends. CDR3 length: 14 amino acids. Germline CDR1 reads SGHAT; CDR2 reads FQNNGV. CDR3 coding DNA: TGTGCCAGCAGCTTAGATCCGGAAGGATACGAGCAGTACTTC. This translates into CASSLDPEGYEQYF.

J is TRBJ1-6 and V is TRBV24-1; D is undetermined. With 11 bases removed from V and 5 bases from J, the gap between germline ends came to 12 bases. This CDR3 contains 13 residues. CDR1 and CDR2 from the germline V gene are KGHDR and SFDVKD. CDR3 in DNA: TGTGCCAACGGCGGGTCAGATAATTCACCCCTCCACTTT. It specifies CANGGSDNSPLHF.

The CDR3 protein is CASKGRTYYGYTF. In DNA form, the CDR3 reads TGTGCCAGCAAGGGCAGGACGTACTATGGCTACACCTTC. The chain joins TRBV5-6 to TRBJ1-2; the D is unclear. This CDR3 has 13 amino acids. Germline lookup yields CDR1 SGHDT and CDR2 YYEEEE. The V and J ends lost 6 bases and 3 bases respectively, with 12 bases between them.

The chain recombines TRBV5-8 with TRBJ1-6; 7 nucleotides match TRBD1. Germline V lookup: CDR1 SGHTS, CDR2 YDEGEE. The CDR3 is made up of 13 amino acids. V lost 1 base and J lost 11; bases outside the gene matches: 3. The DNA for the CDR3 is TGTGCCAGCAGCTTGACAGGGGTGACACCCCTCCACTTT. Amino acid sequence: CASSLTGVTPLHF.

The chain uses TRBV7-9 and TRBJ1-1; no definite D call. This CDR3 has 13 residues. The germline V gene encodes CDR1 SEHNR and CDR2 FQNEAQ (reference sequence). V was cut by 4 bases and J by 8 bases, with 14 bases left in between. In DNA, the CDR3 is TGTGCCAGCAGCTCCTTCGACCGAGCAGAAGCTTTCTTT. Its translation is CASSSFDRAEAFF.

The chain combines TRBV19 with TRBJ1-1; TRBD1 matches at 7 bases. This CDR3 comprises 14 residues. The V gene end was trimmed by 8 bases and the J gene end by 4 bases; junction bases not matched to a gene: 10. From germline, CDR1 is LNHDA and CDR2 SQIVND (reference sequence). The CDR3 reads CASGKTGVRTEAFF. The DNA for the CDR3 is TGTGCCAGTGGGAAAACAGGGGTTCGCACTGAAGCTTTCTTT.

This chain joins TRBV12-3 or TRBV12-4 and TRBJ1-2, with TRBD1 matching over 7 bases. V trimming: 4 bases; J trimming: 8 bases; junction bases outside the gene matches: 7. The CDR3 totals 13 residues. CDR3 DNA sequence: TGTGCCAGCAGTTCCAACAGGGGATTGGGCTACACCTTC. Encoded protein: CASSSNRGLGYTF.

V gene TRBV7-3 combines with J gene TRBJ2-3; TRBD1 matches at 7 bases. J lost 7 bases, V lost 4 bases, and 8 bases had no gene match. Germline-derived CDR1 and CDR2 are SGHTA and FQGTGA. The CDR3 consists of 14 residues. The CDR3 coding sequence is TGTGCCAGCAGCTCGCAGGGGGACGAGTATACGCAGTATTTT. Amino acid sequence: CASSSQGDEYTQYF.

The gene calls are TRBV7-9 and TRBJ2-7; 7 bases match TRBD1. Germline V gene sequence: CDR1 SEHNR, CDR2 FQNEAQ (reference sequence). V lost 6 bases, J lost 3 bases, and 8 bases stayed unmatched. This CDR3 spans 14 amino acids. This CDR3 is CASRHRTGDYEQYF. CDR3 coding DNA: TGTGCCAGCAGACACAGGACAGGTGACTACGAGCAGTACTTC.

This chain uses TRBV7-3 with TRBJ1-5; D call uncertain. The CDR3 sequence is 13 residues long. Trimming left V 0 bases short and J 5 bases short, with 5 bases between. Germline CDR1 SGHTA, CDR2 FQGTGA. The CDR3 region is CASSLTSDQPQHF. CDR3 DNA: TGTGCCAGCAGCTTAACTTCAGATCAGCCCCAGCATTTT.

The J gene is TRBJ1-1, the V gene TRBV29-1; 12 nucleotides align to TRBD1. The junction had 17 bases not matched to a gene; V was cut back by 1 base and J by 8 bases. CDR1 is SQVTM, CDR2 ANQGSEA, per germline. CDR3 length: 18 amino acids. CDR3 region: CSVEGGRGTGGNRPEAFF. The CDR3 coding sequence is TGCAGCGTTGAAGGGGGGAGAGGGACAGGGGGCAATAGGCCCGAAGCTTTCTTT.